Below, one T cell receptor (beta chain) is given with its context. Germline CDR1 LGHDT, CDR2 YNNKEL (reference sequence). The junction had 5 bases not matched to a gene; V was cut back by 4 bases and J by 0 bases. The CDR3 totals 15 residues. The record originates from a study of blood T cell repertoires in COVID-19. The wider study: T cells, B-cell-depleted T cells, or PBMCs provided the cDNA or gDNA that served as material.

Some clones are missing from TCRdb's copy, which holds only in-frame ones; the method was immunoSEQ multiplex PCR. The profile shows some 260,000 clones, 65% to 85% of them singletons. The sample taken for sequencing was peripheral blood. This clonotype was obtained from a woman in her thirties or forties with active or convalescent COVID-19. The rearrangement links TRBV3-1 (or the pseudogene TRBV3-2) to TRBJ2-5; TRBD2 agrees at 7 bases. CDR3 protein: CASSRRGEHQETQYF. DNA of the CDR3: TGTGCCAGCAGCCGTCGGGGGGAGCACCAAGAGACCCAGTACTTC.